This T cell receptor beta chain was sequenced for a study of CD8 T cells in ankylosing spondylitis. The germline V and J ends were trimmed by 3 bases and 3 bases, with 20 bases remaining between them. From germline, CDR1 is LGHNT and CDR2 FRNRAP. The CDR3 is 17 amino acids. A few counts support this clonotype. Its antigen is undetermined. The TCR beta libraries were generated through quantitative 5'-RACE incorporating molecular barcodes. TCRdb re-analysed the 5' RACE reads in MiXCR, keeping a single row per CDR3 protein. The data contain about 540,000 distinct CDR3 sequences, approximately 12% of them singletons. Findings and limits, study-wide: Matched ankylosing spondylitis synovial fluid reportedly contained a significantly enriched population of disease-linked clones. Ankylosing spondylitis blood appeared to be characterized by a TCR beta motif of eight highly homologous variants.

The V gene is TRBV12-5, the J gene TRBJ1-2, with D perhaps matching TRBD1 (5 bases). This clonotype was obtained from a male donor with ankylosing spondylitis. Sequencing was carried out using blood, either unsorted or a sorted T cell fraction (not recorded which). For the CDR3, the DNA is TGTGCTAGTGGTTTTACCGTGGGGGTTGGATCAGACTATGGCTACACCTTC. It specifies CASGFTVGVGSDYGYTF. The variable domain in full, completed from reference TRBV12-5 and TRBJ1-2, reads DARVTQTPRHKVTEMGQEVTMRCQPILGHNTVFWYRQTMMQGLELLAYFRNRAPLDDSGMPKDRFSAEMPDATLATLKIQPSEPRDSAVYFCASGFTVGVGSDYGYTFGSGTRLTVV.